The clone carrying this T cell receptor (beta chain) was detected a few times. Its matching antigen is unknown. The study reverse transcribed the entire isolated RNA, so it sequenced expressed TCRB transcripts. This table comes from immunoSEQ multiplex PCR, and its TCRdb copy is limited to in-frame clones, with some not included. The sample records 350,000 to 450,000 clones, roughly 12% being singletons. The CDR3 runs to 19 residues. Germline lookup yields CDR1 SEHNR and CDR2 FQNEAQ (reference sequence). V was cut by 3 bases and J by 1 base, with 24 bases left in between. The sample belongs to a study of beta chain features in type 1 diabetes. Study results and limitations: Shortening of TCRB CDR3s, moderate but significant, appeared in all four CD4+ subsets of Type 1 diabetes patients.

The rearrangement uses TRBV7-9 and TRBJ1-1, with D possibly matching TRBD1 (5 bases). The sequence came from a woman aged 18-30 years with type 1 diabetes. Sequenced: naive CD4+ T cells from blood. For the CDR3, the DNA is TGTGCCAGCAGCTTGAACGGTTATGCGGGGGTTGGGGGGAACACTGAAGCTTTCTTT. It codes for CASSLNGYAGVGGNTEAFF.